The T cell receptor beta chain described here comes from a study of T cells in Graves' hyperthyroidism and ophthalmopathy (dated by TCRdb to between 2018 and 2021). For the study in its entirety: Peripheral blood was sampled at the time of initial diagnosis, prior to any treatment. After sampling, hyperthyroidism patients received methimazole starting at 30 mg daily, and ophthalmopathy patients received high-dose intravenous methylprednisolone. The paper describes TCR Vbeta CDR3 sequencing of 120 to 150 peripheral blood samples, made up of roughly 45 ophthalmopathy patients, more than 70 hyperthyroidism patients and 17 progressor patients. The 100 discovery patients were randomly split 7:3 into training and test sets. Prospective prediction of ophthalmopathy was tested in an independent validation cohort consisting of under 20 hyperthyroidism patients and approximately 16 patients who later progressed to ophthalmopathy. In more than five Graves' hyperthyroidism patients, the study also compared T-cell repertoires from thyroid tissue with T-cell repertoires from blood. TCR V-J signatures able to tell the groups apart were searched for in a discovery cohort of around 95 patients, of whom 43 had Graves' ophthalmopathy and some 60 had stable Graves' hyperthyroidism. Paper-wide results and their limitations: Sample size was not statistically predetermined, and investigators were not blinded to group allocation. Ophthalmopathy was separated from stable hyperthyroidism by a 13 V-J signature model, with approximately 90% sensitivity and approximately 84% specificity obtained in cross-validation and 80%/75% obtained in testing. In validation, the model predicted progression to ophthalmopathy with over 65% sensitivity and 72% to 85% specificity, a median of 6.5 months before onset. Blood samples also contained most of the expanded thyroid clonotypes (frequency above 0.001), which suggests that blood repertoires may reflect thyroid immune responses.

Amplification of TCR beta CDR3 regions was carried out from RNA transcripts. The first round of RT-PCR for the TCR CDR3 was performed with the HTBI primer set and the Qiagen OneStep RT-PCR kit. Libraries were constructed in a second round of multiplex PCR, after which size selection and purification were performed. Paired-end sequencing of the libraries was performed with 100 bp reads on an Illumina HiSeq2000. In the authors' own workflow: SOAPnuke was used to process the raw data, with reads discarded if the reads contained adapters or uncalled bases, had a mean Phred below 15, or lacked an exact constant-primer or identifier match. COPE v1.2.5 was used to merge high-quality paired reads, and clonotypes were defined as unique nucleotide sequences. Clonotypes were aligned to IMGT TRBV, TRBD and TRBJ reference segments using MiTCR v1.1. The analysis included only V-J combinations with a frequency above 0.0001, which together covered 99% to 99.2% of the repertoires. The TCS score was defined as the ratio of F50 (clonal expansion) to E x V (chaos), calculated using BLOSUM62-based TCRdist between CDR3 peptides within each V-J. Welch's t-statistics and random forest reduced roughly 500 V-J features to roughly 13, which were used in a naive Bayes classifier (R e1071). The raw public data were reprocessed by TCRdb itself: fastp quality trimming at Q25, MiXCR clonotype calling, in-frame beta chains only. Records with the same CDR3 protein are collapsed into one entry carrying the most frequent genes and DNA. None of the V and J calls come from the authors' own analysis; TCRdb made them. For this sample there are 550,000 to 850,000 distinct CDR3 sequences; roughly a sixth appear just once. The ten largest account for 16% of the sample.

About this clonotype itself: What this receptor recognizes is not known. No quality values exist for individual bases; no much larger clone is one base distant.

The hyperthyroidism patients were between 18 and 65 years old and newly diagnosed, with a disease duration of less than 2 months. Exclusion was applied to patients with uncontrolled infections, other autoimmune diseases, pregnancy or lactation. Diagnoses were based on clinical symptoms, serum thyroxine and TRAb, thyroid ultrasound and orbital computed tomography. Blood from progressor patients was collected at the time of first diagnosis with hyperthyroidism, before any ophthalmopathy symptoms had appeared. PBMCs were isolated from more than 9 ml of fresh peripheral blood by Ficoll-Paque density gradient centrifugation. Progressor patients were first diagnosed with Graves' hyperthyroidism and then developed ophthalmopathy during follow-up. Total RNA was extracted with Trizol reagent, and quality was checked on an Agilent 2100 Bioanalyzer. According to the germline V gene, CDR1 reads SGHRS and CDR2 reads YFSETQ. The CDR3 measures 15 amino acids from cysteine to phenylalanine. Just the 45-base CDR3 DNA is kept, in frame starting at base 1. V is trimmed back by 5 bases and J by 1 base, and the junction contains 5 bases that no gene match accounts for.

The TCR originated in a woman between 45 and 60 years old with Graves' hyperthyroidism that later progressed to Graves' ophthalmopathy. Sequenced: blood. The receptor chain draws on TRBV5-1 and TRBJ2-2, with 7 bases in between that match TRBD1. In nucleotides, the sequence is TGCGCCAGCAGAACCAGGACAGGGAACACCGGGGAGCTGTTTTTT. The encoded protein is CASRTRTGNTGELFF.